One sample yielded the 7 T cell receptor beta chains listed below, sequenced in a study of blood T cell repertoires in COVID-19. The assay was immunoSEQ multiplex PCR, and TCRdb's table has in-frame clones only and misses some. The table has over 130,000 clones, 80% to 90% seen once. Sequencing was performed on peripheral blood. The receptors were sampled from a man aged 65 to 85 with acute or convalescent COVID-19.

CDR3 loop: CASSSKREGRLEYF. CDR3 nucleotides: TGTGCCAGCAGCTCGAAGCGGGAGGGCCGCCTGGAGTACTTC. The chain recombines TRBV5-4 with TRBJ2-7, with 10 bases that match TRBD2. The germline gives CDR1 SGHNT, CDR2 YYREEE (reference sequence). The J segment lost 11 bases and the V segment lost 3 bases, leaving 11 bases of the junction unmatched. The CDR3 spans 14 residues.

The chain employs TRBV9 and TRBJ2-3; 8 nucleotides line up with TRBD2. Unmatched junction bases numbered 20, after V lost 6 bases and J lost 2 bases. From germline, CDR1 is SGDLS and CDR2 YYNGEE. The CDR3 length is 19 residues. CDR3 sequence reads: CASTPRSGAGVLNTDTQYF. In DNA, the CDR3 is TGTGCCAGCACCCCCCGCTCGGGAGCGGGAGTTCTTAACACAGATACGCAGTATTTT.

The CDR3 DNA sequence: TGTGCCAGCAGTTCAATCGGACAGGACAAGAAATCACCCCTCCACTTT. Translating gives CASSSIGQDKKSPLHF. This chain connects TRBV6-6 to TRBJ1-6, with 7 bases matching TRBD1. CDR3 length: 16 residues. Germline CDR1 MNHNY, CDR2 SVGAGI (reference sequence). V dropped 4 bases and J dropped 10; count of bases not matched to a gene: 13.

This chain joins TRBV6-5 and TRBJ2-7; maybe TRBD2 (6 bases). The germline gives CDR1 MNHEY, CDR2 SVGAGI. The V and J ends lost 4 bases and 3 bases respectively, with 13 bases between them. The CDR3 is made up of 14 amino acids. For the CDR3, the DNA is TGTGCCAGCAGTTCGAGGTTGGAGGGCTACGAGCAGTACTTC. Its translation is CASSSRLEGYEQYF.

The rearrangement uses TRBV28 and TRBJ1-1; D possibly corresponds to TRBD1 (6 bases). CDR1 and CDR2 (germline): MDHEN, SYDVKM. This CDR3 region has 12 residues. The ends were cut back, 6 bases at V and 3 bases at J, with 8 bases in the middle. CDR3 in amino acids: CASSSGDTEAFF. The CDR3 DNA follows: TGTGCCAGCAGCTCAGGGGACACTGAAGCTTTCTTT.

The gene calls are TRBV6-5 and TRBJ1-1, with D possibly being TRBD1 (5 bases). The CDR3 spans 13 residues. Germline CDR1 is MNHEY and CDR2 is SVGAGI. With 6 bases removed from V and 3 bases from J, the gap between germline ends came to 11 bases. The CDR3 DNA reads TGTGCCAGCAGCCCCAGGGCCGACACTGAAGCTTTCTTT. This gives the protein CASSPRADTEAFF.

The J gene is TRBJ2-1, the V gene TRBV5-4; 11 bases fit TRBD2. The CDR3 is 14 amino acids. CDR1 and CDR2 (germline): SGHNT, YYREEE (reference sequence). V trimming: 4 bases; J trimming: 11 bases; junction bases outside the gene matches: 8. Here the CDR3 reads CASSKVAGGGKQFF. The CDR3 region has the DNA TGTGCCAGCAGCAAAGTAGCGGGAGGGGGTAAGCAGTTCTTC.